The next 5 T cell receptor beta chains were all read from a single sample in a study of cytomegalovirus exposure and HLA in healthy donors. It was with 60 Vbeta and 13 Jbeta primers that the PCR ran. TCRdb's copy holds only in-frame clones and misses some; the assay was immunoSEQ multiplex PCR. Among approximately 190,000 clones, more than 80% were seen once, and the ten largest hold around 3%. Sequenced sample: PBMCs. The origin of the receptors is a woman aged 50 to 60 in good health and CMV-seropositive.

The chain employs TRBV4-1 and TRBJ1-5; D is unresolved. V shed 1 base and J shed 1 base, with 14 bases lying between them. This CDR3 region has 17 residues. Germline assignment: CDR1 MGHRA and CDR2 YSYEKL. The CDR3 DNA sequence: TGCGCCAGCAGCCAAGGGACGGGAGGCCTCAGCAATCAGCCCCAGCATTTT. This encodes CASSQGTGGLSNQPQHF.

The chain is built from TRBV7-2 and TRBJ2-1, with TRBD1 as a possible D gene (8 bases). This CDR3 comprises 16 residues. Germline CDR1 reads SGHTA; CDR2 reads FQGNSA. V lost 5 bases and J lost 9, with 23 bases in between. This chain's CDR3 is CASSRQPGGGEGEQFF. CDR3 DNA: TGTGCCAGCAGCCGCCAGCCAGGGGGCGGGGAGGGTGAGCAGTTCTTC.

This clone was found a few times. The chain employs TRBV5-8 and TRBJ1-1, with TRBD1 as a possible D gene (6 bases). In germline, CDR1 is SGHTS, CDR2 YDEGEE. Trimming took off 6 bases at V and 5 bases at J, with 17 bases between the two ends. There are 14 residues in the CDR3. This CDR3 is CASTLGGARTEAFF. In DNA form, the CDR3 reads TGTGCCAGCACCCTAGGGGGGGCGCGGACTGAAGCTTTCTTT.

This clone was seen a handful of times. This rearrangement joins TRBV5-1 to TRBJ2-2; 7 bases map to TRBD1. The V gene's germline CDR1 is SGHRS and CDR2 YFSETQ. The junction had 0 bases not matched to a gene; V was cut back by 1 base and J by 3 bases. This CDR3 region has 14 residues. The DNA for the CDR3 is TGCGCCAGCAGCTTGACAGGGGACACCGGGGAGCTGTTTTTT. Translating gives CASSLTGDTGELFF.

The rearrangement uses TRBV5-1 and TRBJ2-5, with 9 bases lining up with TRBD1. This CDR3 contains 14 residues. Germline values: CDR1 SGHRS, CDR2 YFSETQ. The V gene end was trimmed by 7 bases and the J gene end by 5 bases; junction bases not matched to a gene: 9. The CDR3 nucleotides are TGCGCCAGCGGCGAAACAGGGGGCGGGGAGACCCAGTACTTC. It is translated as CASGETGGGETQYF.